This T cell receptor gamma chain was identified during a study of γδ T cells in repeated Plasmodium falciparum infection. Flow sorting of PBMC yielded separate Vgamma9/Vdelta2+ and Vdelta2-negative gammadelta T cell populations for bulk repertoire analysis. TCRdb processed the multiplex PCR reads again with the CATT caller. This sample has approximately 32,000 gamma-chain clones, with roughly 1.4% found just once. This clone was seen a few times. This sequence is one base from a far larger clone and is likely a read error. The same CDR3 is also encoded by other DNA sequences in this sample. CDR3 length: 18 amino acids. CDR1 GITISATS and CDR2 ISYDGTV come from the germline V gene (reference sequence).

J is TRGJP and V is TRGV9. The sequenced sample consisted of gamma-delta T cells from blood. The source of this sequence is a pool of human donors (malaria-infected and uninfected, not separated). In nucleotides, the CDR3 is TGTGCCTTGTGGGAGGTTACACTTCAAGAGTTAGGCAAAAAAATCAAGGTATTT. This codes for CALWEVTLQELGKKIKVF.